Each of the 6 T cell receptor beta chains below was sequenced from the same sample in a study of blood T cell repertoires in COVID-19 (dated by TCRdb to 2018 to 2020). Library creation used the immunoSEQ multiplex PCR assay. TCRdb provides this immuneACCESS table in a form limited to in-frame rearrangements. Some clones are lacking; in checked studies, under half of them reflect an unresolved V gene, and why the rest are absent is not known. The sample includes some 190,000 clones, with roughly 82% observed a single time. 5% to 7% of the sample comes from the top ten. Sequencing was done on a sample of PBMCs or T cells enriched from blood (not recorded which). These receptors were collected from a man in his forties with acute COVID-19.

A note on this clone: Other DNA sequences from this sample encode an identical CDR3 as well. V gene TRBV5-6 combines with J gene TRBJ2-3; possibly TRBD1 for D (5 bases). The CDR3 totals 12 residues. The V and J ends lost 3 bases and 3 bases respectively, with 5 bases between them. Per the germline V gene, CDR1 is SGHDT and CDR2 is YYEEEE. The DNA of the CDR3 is TGTGCCAGCAGCTCAGGGACAGATACGCAGTATTTT. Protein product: CASSSGTDTQYF.

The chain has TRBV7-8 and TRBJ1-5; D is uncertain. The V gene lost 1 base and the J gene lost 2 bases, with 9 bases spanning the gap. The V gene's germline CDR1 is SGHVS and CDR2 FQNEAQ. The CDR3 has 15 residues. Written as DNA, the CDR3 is TGTGCCAGCAGCTTAGTGGGAGGAGGCAATCAGCCCCAGCATTTT. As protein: CASSLVGGGNQPQHF.

The CDR3 nucleotides are TGCGCCAGCAGCCAAGACACCCTAGCGGGACTAAAGCAGTTCTTC. As protein: CASSQDTLAGLKQFF. V is TRBV4-1 and J is TRBJ2-1; 9 bases are a match to TRBD2. CDR3 length equals 15 residues. From germline, CDR1 is MGHRA and CDR2 YSYEKL. The V gene end was trimmed by 0 bases and the J gene end by 11 bases; junction bases not matched to a gene: 8.

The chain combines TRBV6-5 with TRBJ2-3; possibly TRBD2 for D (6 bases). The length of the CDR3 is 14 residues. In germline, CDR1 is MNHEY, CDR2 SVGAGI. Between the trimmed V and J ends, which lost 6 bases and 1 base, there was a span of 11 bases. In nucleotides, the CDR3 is TGTGCCAGCAGCTATTTAGCGGGCACAGATACGCAGTATTTT. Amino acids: CASSYLAGTDTQYF.

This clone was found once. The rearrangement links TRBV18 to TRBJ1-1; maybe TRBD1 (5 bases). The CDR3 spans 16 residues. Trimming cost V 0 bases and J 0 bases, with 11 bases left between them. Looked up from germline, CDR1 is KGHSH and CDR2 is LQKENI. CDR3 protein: CASSPPRGGVNTEAFF. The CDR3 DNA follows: TGTGCCAGCTCACCACCGCGGGGAGGGGTGAACACTGAAGCTTTCTTT.

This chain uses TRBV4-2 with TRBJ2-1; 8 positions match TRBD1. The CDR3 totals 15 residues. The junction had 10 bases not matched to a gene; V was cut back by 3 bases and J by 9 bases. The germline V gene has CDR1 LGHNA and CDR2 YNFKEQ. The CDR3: CASSQSPGGSVEQFF. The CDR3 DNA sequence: TGTGCCAGCAGCCAGTCCCCAGGGGGCTCTGTTGAGCAGTTCTTC.